The 22 T cell receptor beta chains given below trace back to one sample, sequenced in a study of technical replicates of blood from a few donors. The protocol was immunoSEQ multiplex PCR, while the TCRdb copy is restricted to in-frame clones and leaves out a portion. The sample has 75,000 to 100,000 clones, about 95% seen once. The sample was T cells isolated from PBMCs. These TCRs come from a human donor in good health.

The chain combines TRBV2 with TRBJ2-7, with 8 bases lining up with TRBD2. Unmatched junction bases numbered 22, after V lost 7 bases and J lost 2 bases. The CDR3 is made up of 19 amino acids. Per germline, CDR1 SNHLY and CDR2 FYNNEI. CDR3 nucleotides: TGTGCCAGCACCGCCCCCGAGAGGCTAGCGGGCCGAATTGCCTACGAGCAGTACTTC. Protein: CASTAPERLAGRIAYEQYF.

This clone is a singleton in its sample. V is TRBV10-3 and J is TRBJ2-7, with 9 positions matching TRBD1. The CDR3 spans 16 residues. Germline loops: CDR1 ENHRY, CDR2 SYGVKD. J was trimmed by 5 bases and V by 8 bases; bases with no gene match: 16. Here the CDR3 reads CAIFGGGTGNPNEQYF. CDR3 DNA: TGTGCCATCTTTGGGGGAGGGACAGGGAACCCCAACGAGCAGTACTTC.

This sequence joins TRBV7-8 and TRBJ1-3, with D unclear. This CDR3 has 12 residues. V gave up 6 bases and J gave up 7 bases, with 10 bases separating them. Looked up from germline, CDR1 is SGHVS and CDR2 is FQNEAQ. The CDR3 DNA sequence: TGTGCCAGCAGACATCCGCTGAACACCATATATTTT. The encoded protein is CASRHPLNTIYF.

The chain employs TRBV28 and TRBJ2-7, with a tentative D call TRBD1 (5 bases). Trimming left V 6 bases short and J 0 bases short, with 12 bases between. This CDR3 has 14 amino acids. CDR1 and CDR2 (germline): MDHEN, SYDVKM. CDR3 protein: CASRPTELSYEQYF. In DNA, the CDR3 is TGTGCCAGCAGACCGACAGAGCTCTCCTACGAGCAGTACTTC. Supplemented by reference TRBV28 and TRBJ2-7, the full variable domain reads DVKVTQSSRYLVKRTGEKVFLECVQDMDHENMFWYRQDPGLGLRLIYFSYDVKMKEKGDIPEGYSVSREKKERFSLILESASTNQTSMYLCASRPTELSYEQYFGPGTRLTVT.

The J gene is TRBJ2-5, the V gene TRBV29-1; D is undetermined. Trimming pared 4 bases from V and 4 bases from J, leaving 10 bases between. This CDR3 is 12 amino acids long. Looked up from germline, CDR1 is SQVTM and CDR2 is ANQGSEA. CDR3 residues: CSVVVSGETQYF. The CDR3 DNA reads as TGCAGCGTTGTGGTTTCGGGAGAGACCCAGTACTTC. The complete variable domain, with remaining parts taken from reference TRBV29-1 and TRBJ2-5, reads SAVISQKPSRDICQRGTSLTIQCQVDSQVTMMFWYRQQPGQSLTLIATANQGSEATYESGFVIDKFPISRPNLTFSTLTVSNMSPEDSSIYLCSVVVSGETQYFGPGTRLLVL.

This clone was detected only a few times. Here the CDR3 DNA reads TGTGCCAGTAGTATGGGACAGACGAACACTGAAGCTTTCTTT. This translates into CASSMGQTNTEAFF. This chain links TRBV19 with TRBJ1-1; 7 nucleotides agree with TRBD1. Germline V CDR1 and CDR2: LNHDA, SQIVND (reference sequence). V dropped 3 bases and J dropped 1; count of bases not matched to a gene: 2. CDR3 length equals 14 residues.

The V and J genes are TRBV29-1 and TRBJ1-1; unclear D gene. Germline V gene sequence: CDR1 SQVTM, CDR2 ANQGSEA. Trimming removed 3 bases at V and 5 bases at J, with 19 bases between. This CDR3 comprises 15 residues. The CDR3 sequence is CSVDRGSSPRTEAFF. As DNA, the CDR3 is TGCAGCGTTGACCGAGGGAGCTCCCCGCGAACTGAAGCTTTCTTT.

The V gene is TRBV27, the J gene TRBJ2-3; no clear D gene. CDR1 is MNHEY, CDR2 SMNVEV, per germline (reference sequence). This CDR3 spans 11 amino acids. As DNA, the CDR3 is TGTGCAGTGAGAACCAGGGATACGCAGTATTTT. This codes for CAVRTRDTQYF.

The chain uses TRBV9 and TRBJ1-5; perhaps TRBD1 as D (6 bases). Trimming took 3 bases from V and 5 from J, leaving 12 bases between them. Germline CDR1 SGDLS, CDR2 YYNGEE. This CDR3 contains 14 residues. The CDR3 sequence: CASSGAGDHQPQHF. In nucleotides, the CDR3 is TGTGCCAGCAGCGGGGCAGGGGATCATCAGCCCCAGCATTTT.

The genes are TRBV7-9 and TRBJ2-5; 12 bases match TRBD1. V shed 4 bases, J shed 4 bases, and the junction held 4 bases outside the gene matches. Germline CDR1 SEHNR, CDR2 FQNEAQ (reference sequence). The CDR3 sequence is 15 residues long. In nucleotides, the CDR3 is TGTGCCAGCAGCTGGGACAGGGGGCGCGGAGAGACCCAGTACTTC. Amino acid sequence: CASSWDRGRGETQYF.

The chain carries TRBV29-1 and TRBJ1-1, with 9 bases that match TRBD1. The V gene's germline CDR1 is SQVTM and CDR2 ANQGSEA. The CDR3 runs to 12 residues. The trim removed 7 bases at V and 9 bases at J, leaving 9 bases unmatched. The CDR3 region has the DNA TGCAGCGGGGACAGGGATGGAGACAAAGCTTTCTTT. As protein: CSGDRDGDKAFF.

V is TRBV7-2 and J is TRBJ2-1; 7 bases are a match to TRBD2. This CDR3 spans 15 amino acids. CDR1 is SGHTA, CDR2 FQGNSA, per germline. V shed 3 bases and J 5 bases; nucleotides not matched to a gene: 7. Here the CDR3 reads CASSLGGRGNNEQFF. CDR3 nucleotide sequence: TGTGCCAGCAGCTTGGGCGGGAGAGGCAACAATGAGCAGTTCTTC.

The chain has TRBV11-3 and TRBJ1-2; weak D call: TRBD1 (5 bases). V lost 1 base and J 3 bases, leaving 9 bases between the germline ends. The CDR3 has 14 residues. Germline CDR1 SGHNT, CDR2 YENEEA. The CDR3 nucleotides read TGTGCCAGCAGCTTAGGGCAGGGCGACTATGGCTACACCTTC. It specifies CASSLGQGDYGYTF.

The chain employs TRBV30 and TRBJ1-1; D uncertain. The germline gives CDR1 GTSNPN, CDR2 SVGIG (reference sequence). V lost 2 bases to trimming and J lost 5 bases, with 15 bases between them. The CDR3 runs 14 residues. The CDR3 DNA is TGTGCCTGGAGTTTCGGACGGGGTGGTACTGAAGCTTTCTTT. It yields the protein CAWSFGRGGTEAFF.

This clone appeared once. J is TRBJ2-7 and V is TRBV4-1; TRBD2 matches at 11 bases. This CDR3 contains 16 residues. With 2 bases clipped from V and 4 bases from J, the junction kept 7 bases outside the gene matches. Germline CDR1 reads MGHRA; CDR2 reads YSYEKL. CDR3 DNA: TGCGCCAGCAGCCAACCAACTAGCGGGAGATGGTACGAGCAGTACTTC. Translation: CASSQPTSGRWYEQYF.

The chain uses TRBV28 and TRBJ2-7; the D gene is possibly TRBD2 (7 bases). V lost 6 bases, J lost 1 base, and 10 bases lay in between. The CDR3 has 13 amino acids. CDR1 is MDHEN, CDR2 SYDVKM, per germline. CDR3 coding DNA: TGTGCCAGCAGAGCGGGACAATCCTACGAGCAGTACTTC. It translates to CASRAGQSYEQYF.

This clone was seen a single time. The chain employs TRBV4-1 and TRBJ2-7; a possible D gene is TRBD2 (6 bases). The CDR3 contains 14 residues. Deletions cut 1 base from V and 6 bases from J, with 13 bases between. Per germline, CDR1 MGHRA and CDR2 YSYEKL. The CDR3 DNA follows: TGCGCCAGCAGCCAAGGGACTCGAGCGGGCGAGCAGTACTTC. It encodes CASSQGTRAGEQYF.

CDR3 sequence reads: CASSMVQMNTEAFF. The CDR3 coding sequence is TGTGCCAGCAGTATGGTACAGATGAACACTGAAGCTTTCTTT. V is TRBV7-9 and J is TRBJ1-1; D is uncertain. The germline V and J ends were trimmed by 6 bases and 0 bases, with 11 bases remaining between them. CDR3 length: 14 residues. Germline values: CDR1 SEHNR, CDR2 FQNEAQ (reference sequence). Full variable domain (remainder filled in from reference TRBV7-9 and TRBJ1-1): DTGVSQNPRHKITKRGQNVTFRCDPISEHNRLYWYRQTLGQGPEFLTYFQNEAQLEKSRLLSDRFSAERPKGSFSTLEIQRTEQGDSAMYLCASSMVQMNTEAFFGQGTRLTVV.

This chain links TRBV9 with TRBJ2-7; maybe TRBD1 (5 bases). Germline values: CDR1 SGDLS, CDR2 YYNGEE. CDR3 length: 18 residues. V was cut by 0 bases and J by 3 bases, with 22 bases left in between. CDR3 in amino acids: CASSVGVAQGRVSYEQYF. The CDR3 DNA is TGTGCCAGCAGCGTAGGTGTGGCTCAGGGAAGGGTGAGCTACGAGCAGTACTTC.

The chain combines TRBV7-6 with TRBJ1-2, with D perhaps TRBD1 (5 bases). Germline CDR1 reads SGHVS; CDR2 reads FNYEAQ. CDR3 length: 15 amino acids. Trimming pared 5 bases from V and 0 bases from J, leaving 13 bases between. The CDR3 loop is CASSRGVPPNYGYTF. The DNA of the CDR3 is TGTGCCAGCAGCCGGGGGGTCCCCCCTAACTATGGCTACACCTTC.

The chain has TRBV4-1 and TRBJ1-5; D gene ambiguous. Germline V gene sequence: CDR1 MGHRA, CDR2 YSYEKL. The CDR3 is 16 residues long. Trimming removed 0 bases from V and 0 bases from J, with 9 bases in between. In nucleotides, the CDR3 is TGCGCCAGCAGCCAAGAACACGGGGATAGCAATCAGCCCCAGCATTTT. This encodes CASSQEHGDSNQPQHF.

The chain joins TRBV6-6 to TRBJ1-1; maybe TRBD1 (6 bases). The germline V gene encodes CDR1 MNHNY and CDR2 SVGAGI (reference sequence). Trimming took off 4 bases at V and 1 base at J, with 13 bases between the two ends. The CDR3 has 15 amino acids. The CDR3 sequence: CASSSYQGRNTEAFF. The DNA for the CDR3 is TGTGCCAGCAGTTCATATCAGGGGCGGAACACTGAAGCTTTCTTT.